Listed here are 11 T cell receptor beta chains from one sample, sequenced in a study of cytomegalovirus exposure and HLA in healthy donors. 60 Vbeta and 13 Jbeta primers were used in PCR. TCRdb's table, derived via immunoSEQ multiplex PCR, lists solely in-frame clones and lacks some. The sample has some 130,000 clones; 75% to 85% are singletons. The sequenced sample was PBMCs. These receptor sequences come from a man aged 18 to 30 in good health and CMV-seronegative.

CDR3 nucleotide sequence: TGTGCCAGTAGTATAGTTTCAAGGGGGCCTTACAATGAGCAGTTCTTC. Translation gives CASSIVSRGPYNEQFF. The chain recombines TRBV19 with TRBJ2-1; the match to TRBD1 covers 7 bases. Germline CDR1 LNHDA, CDR2 SQIVND (reference sequence). The CDR3 covers 16 residues. Losses at the gene ends were 1 base for V and 4 bases for J; bases not matched to a gene: 7.

V usage is TRBV9 and J usage is TRBJ2-7, with D unclear. The germline V and J ends were trimmed by 3 bases and 0 bases, with 7 bases remaining between them. The CDR3 consists of 13 residues. Germline V gives CDR1 SGDLS, CDR2 YYNGEE. The CDR3 is CASSAPSSYEQYF. Written as DNA, the CDR3 is TGTGCCAGCAGCGCGCCTAGCTCCTACGAGCAGTACTTC.

A single count supports this clone. The CDR3 bases are TGTGCCAGCAGCGTAGCTCTGAGTGAGACCCAGTACTTC. This gives the protein CASSVALSETQYF. The V gene is TRBV9, the J gene TRBJ2-5; D call uncertain. Germline values: CDR1 SGDLS, CDR2 YYNGEE. The germline V and J ends were trimmed by 0 bases and 5 bases, with 8 bases remaining between them. The CDR3 has 13 residues.

The gene calls are TRBV11-3 and TRBJ2-1; 9 bases align to TRBD1. Germline values: CDR1 SGHNT, CDR2 YENEEA. V lost 5 bases to trimming and J lost 8 bases; unmatched junction nucleotides: 10. The CDR3 spans 15 residues. CDR3 sequence reads: CASSTGQGLVDEQFF. The CDR3 DNA follows: TGTGCCAGCAGCACAGGACAGGGGCTAGTAGATGAGCAGTTCTTC.

With respect to this clone: This specimen includes other DNA sequences encoding the same CDR3. The chain has TRBV7-9 and TRBJ2-5, with TRBD2 identical over 7 bases. The CDR3 contains 14 residues. V shed 5 bases and J 1 base; nucleotides not matched to a gene: 4. Germline CDR1 reads SEHNR; CDR2 reads FQNEAQ (reference sequence). This CDR3 reads CASSRTRGQETQYF. Here the CDR3 DNA reads TGTGCCAGCAGCCGGACTAGGGGCCAAGAGACCCAGTACTTC.

The rearrangement links TRBV2 to TRBJ2-5, with D possibly TRBD1 on 6 matching bases. Trimming removed 3 bases at V and 2 bases at J, with 7 bases between. The CDR3 length is 13 residues. From germline, CDR1 is SNHLY and CDR2 FYNNEI. CDR3 sequence: CASSEQGQETQYF. In DNA form, the CDR3 reads TGTGCCAGCAGTGAGCAGGGGCAAGAGACCCAGTACTTC.

V gene TRBV5-5 combines with J gene TRBJ2-7, with 9 positions matching TRBD2. Germline V lookup: CDR1 SGHKS, CDR2 YYEKEE (reference sequence). The ends lost 4 bases at V and 4 bases at J; junction bases unmatched: 12. This CDR3 is built from 16 residues. The chain's CDR3 is CASSRGWGSGSYEQYF. The CDR3 bases are TGTGCCAGCAGCCGAGGGTGGGGTAGCGGGAGTTACGAGCAGTACTTC. The whole variable domain, filled in from reference TRBV5-5 and TRBJ2-7, reads DAGVTQSPTHLIKTRGQQVTLRCSPISGHKSVSWYQQVLGQGPQFIFQYYEKEERGRGNFPDRFSARQFPNYSSELNVNALLLGDSALYLCASSRGWGSGSYEQYFGPGTRLTVT.

J is TRBJ1-2 and V is TRBV12-5, with TRBD1 as a possible D gene (6 bases). V was clipped by 6 bases and J by 5 bases, with 13 bases between them. Germline CDR1 and CDR2: LGHNT and FRNRAP. The CDR3 is 13 residues long. The CDR3, as DNA: TGTGCTAGTGGGGTAGTAGGGGGATATGGCTACACCTTC. Translation gives CASGVVGGYGYTF.

The chain is built from TRBV4-2 and TRBJ1-5, with a weak D call TRBD1 (6 bases). CDR3 length: 16 residues. Germline V CDR1 and CDR2: LGHNA, YNFKEQ. Trimming removed 0 bases at V and 6 bases at J, with 15 bases between. The CDR3 sequence is CASSQEQQGESQPQHF. For the CDR3, the DNA is TGTGCCAGCAGCCAAGAGCAACAGGGTGAAAGTCAGCCCCAGCATTTT.

The rearrangement joins TRBV5-1 to TRBJ2-4; TRBD1 matches at 7 bases. This CDR3 spans 14 amino acids. The ends lost 0 bases at V and 9 bases at J; junction bases unmatched: 6. CDR1 and CDR2 (germline): SGHRS, YFSETQ. The CDR3 nucleotides read TGCGCCAGCAGCTTGGAAGGGGGCAGGGGCATTCAGTACTTC. It specifies CASSLEGGRGIQYF.

The chain joins TRBV21-1 to TRBJ2-5; TRBD1 reflects the table's D call only, with no check against the DNA. TRBV21-1 is recorded as a pseudogene. The CDR3 contains 16 residues. CDR3 region: CASSKGARSTQETQYF. The CDR3 DNA is TGTGCCAGCAGCAAAGGGGCACGAAGTACCCAAGAGACCCAGTACTTC.